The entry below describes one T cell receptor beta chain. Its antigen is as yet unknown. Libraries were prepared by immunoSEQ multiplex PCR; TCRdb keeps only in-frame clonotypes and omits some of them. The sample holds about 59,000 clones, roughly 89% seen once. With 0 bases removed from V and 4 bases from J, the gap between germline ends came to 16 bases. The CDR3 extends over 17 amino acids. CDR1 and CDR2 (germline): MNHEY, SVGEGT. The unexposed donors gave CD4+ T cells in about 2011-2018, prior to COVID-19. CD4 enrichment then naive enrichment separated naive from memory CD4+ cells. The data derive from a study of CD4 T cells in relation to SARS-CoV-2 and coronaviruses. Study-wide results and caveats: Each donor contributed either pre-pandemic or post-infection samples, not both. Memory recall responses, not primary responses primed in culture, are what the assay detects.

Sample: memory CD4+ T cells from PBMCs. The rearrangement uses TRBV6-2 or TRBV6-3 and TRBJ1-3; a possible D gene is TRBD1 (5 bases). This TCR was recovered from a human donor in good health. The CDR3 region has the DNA TGTGCCAGCAGTTACTCGACAGAGACTGATACGGGAAACACCATATATTTT. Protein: CASSYSTETDTGNTIYF.